The 32 T cell receptor beta chains below were found in one sample sequenced in a study of blood T cell repertoires in COVID-19. Produced via immunoSEQ multiplex PCR; TCRdb's table is partial and in-frame only. The repertoire holds 95,000 to 150,000 clones, with about four fifths as singletons. Sequencing was done on a sample of peripheral blood. All receptors come from a man aged 55 to 70 with acute or convalescent COVID-19.

This clone was detected many times. The chain uses TRBV27 and TRBJ2-2; 10 bases match TRBD2. Trimming at V came to 6 bases and at J to 7 bases, leaving 14 bases not matched to a gene. Germline values: CDR1 MNHEY, CDR2 SMNVEV (reference sequence). The CDR3 length is 17 residues. CDR3 DNA sequence: TGTGCCAGCAGCCACCCGAGGAGCGGGAGGGCCCGCGGGGAGCTGTTTTTT. It translates to CASSHPRSGRARGELFF.

CDR3 nucleotide sequence: TGTGCCAGCACCACCGGGACACCCTATGGCTACACCTTC. Translated: CASTTGTPYGYTF. The rearrangement links TRBV28 to TRBJ1-2, with a weak D call TRBD1 (6 bases). The V and J ends lost 7 bases and 4 bases respectively, with 13 bases between them. In germline, CDR1 is MDHEN, CDR2 SYDVKM. The CDR3 runs 13 residues.

The chain has TRBV28 and TRBJ1-1, with D possibly matching TRBD1 (5 bases). The V gene's germline CDR1 is MDHEN and CDR2 SYDVKM. The CDR3 is 12 residues long. CDR3 residues: CAAGVGNTEAFF. The CDR3 coding sequence is TGTGCGGCGGGGGTTGGAAACACTGAAGCTTTCTTT.

The J gene is TRBJ1-4, the V gene TRBV6-2 or TRBV6-3; D ambiguous. The CDR3 is made up of 14 amino acids. V was clipped by 2 bases and J by 2 bases, with 6 bases between them. Germline CDR1 MNHEY, CDR2 SVGEGT. The CDR3 is CASSYVGTNEKLFF. CDR3 in DNA: TGTGCCAGCAGTTACGTCGGGACTAATGAAAAACTGTTTTTT.

Only one count was recorded for this clone. This same CDR3 is encoded by further DNA sequences in the sample. The rearrangement uses TRBV29-1 and TRBJ2-7; 9 bases agree with TRBD1. Trimming removed 4 bases from V and 0 bases from J; junction bases left unmatched: 4. The CDR3 has 14 residues. CDR1 and CDR2 (germline): SQVTM, ANQGSEA. CDR3 protein: CSVGRDRVSYEQYF. The CDR3, as DNA: TGCAGCGTTGGAAGGGACAGGGTCTCCTACGAGCAGTACTTC.

This chain links TRBV6-2 or TRBV6-3 with TRBJ1-5, with 8 bases identical to TRBD1. V was pared by 2 bases and J by 7 bases, with 7 bases of the junction left unmatched. Germline V gives CDR1 MNHEY, CDR2 SVGEGT. The CDR3 is 15 amino acids. Here the CDR3 DNA reads TGTGCCAGCAGTTACGGAGGAGCAGGGGGCCAGCCCCAGCATTTT. Encoded protein: CASSYGGAGGQPQHF.

The rearrangement links TRBV3-1 (or the pseudogene TRBV3-2) to TRBJ1-5; 11 bases line up with TRBD1. Losses at the gene ends were 4 bases for V and 6 bases for J; bases not matched to a gene: 2. The CDR3 totals 14 residues. Looked up from germline, CDR1 is LGHDT and CDR2 is YNNKEL (reference sequence). CDR3 loop: CASSRGTGGQPQHF. CDR3 coding DNA: TGTGCCAGCAGCCGCGGGACAGGGGGTCAGCCCCAGCATTTT.

The rearrangement links TRBV24-1 to TRBJ1-1; no firm D call. Trimming left V 7 bases short and J 2 bases short, with 13 bases between. This CDR3 comprises 14 residues. Germline CDR1 is KGHDR and CDR2 is SFDVKD. CDR3 residues: CATRPRRPNTEAFF. CDR3 bases: TGTGCCACCAGGCCCCGGAGACCAAACACTGAAGCTTTCTTT.

This clone has a handful of counts. This rearrangement joins TRBV5-1 to TRBJ1-1; 10 bases match TRBD1. Trimming at V came to 2 bases and at J to 0 bases, leaving 4 bases not matched to a gene. The V gene's germline CDR1 is SGHRS and CDR2 YFSETQ. The CDR3 runs 16 residues. The CDR3 loop reads CASSFRTGGMNTEAFF. The CDR3 bases are TGCGCCAGCAGCTTCAGGACAGGGGGTATGAACACTGAAGCTTTCTTT.

The rearrangement links TRBV5-1 to TRBJ1-1; D gene uncertain. Germline V gene sequence: CDR1 SGHRS, CDR2 YFSETQ. V lost 4 bases and J lost 1, with 8 bases in between. The CDR3 spans 13 residues. Written as DNA, the CDR3 is TGCGCCAGCAGCCACAGACCGAACACTGAAGCTTTCTTT. Amino acid sequence: CASSHRPNTEAFF.

The chain couples TRBV27 to TRBJ1-1; D gene ambiguous. Germline CDR1 reads MNHEY; CDR2 reads SMNVEV (reference sequence). Trimming removed 11 bases at V and 4 bases at J, with 14 bases between. CDR3 length: 12 residues. The CDR3 here is CASRDLGTEAFF. Here the CDR3 DNA reads TGTGCCTCCCGGGATTTGGGCACTGAAGCTTTCTTT.

The chain joins TRBV7-2 to TRBJ1-1; TRBD1 is a possible D gene (5 bases). The CDR3 is 14 amino acids. Trimming took 7 bases from V and 0 from J, leaving 12 bases between them. The germline V gene encodes CDR1 SGHTA and CDR2 FQGNSA. CDR3 sequence reads: CASILDRMNTEAFF. Here the CDR3 DNA reads TGTGCCAGCATTTTAGACAGAATGAACACTGAAGCTTTCTTT.

The chain couples TRBV28 to TRBJ1-5; D perhaps matches TRBD1 (6 bases). The germline gives CDR1 MDHEN, CDR2 SYDVKM. The V end was cut by 4 bases, the J end by 0 bases, with 19 bases between. The CDR3 runs to 18 residues. CDR3 nucleotide sequence: TGTGCCAGCAGTTCCTCAGGGGTCTTGGCAGTTAGCAATCAGCCCCAGCATTTT. This translates into CASSSSGVLAVSNQPQHF.

CDR3 sequence reads: CASSISGRKFGEQYF. The CDR3 DNA sequence: TGTGCCAGTAGTATCAGCGGGAGGAAATTTGGCGAGCAGTACTTC. The rearrangement joins TRBV19 to TRBJ2-7, with TRBD2 matching over 9 bases. Trimming at V came to 3 bases and at J to 6 bases, leaving 9 bases not matched to a gene. Germline values: CDR1 LNHDA, CDR2 SQIVND (reference sequence). The CDR3 loop spans 15 amino acids.

This clone appeared a few times. This chain uses TRBV28 with TRBJ1-3, with D possibly matching TRBD1 (6 bases). This CDR3 is built from 15 residues. Germline V gene data show CDR1 as MDHEN and CDR2 as SYDVKM. Trimming left V 4 bases short and J 4 bases short, with 14 bases between. CDR3 sequence (DNA): TGTGCCAGCAGTTCCTACCGGACAGCCGGAAACACCATATATTTT. It is translated as CASSSYRTAGNTIYF. The complete variable domain, with remaining parts taken from reference TRBV28 and TRBJ1-3, reads DVKVTQSSRYLVKRTGEKVFLECVQDMDHENMFWYRQDPGLGLRLIYFSYDVKMKEKGDIPEGYSVSREKKERFSLILESASTNQTSMYLCASSSYRTAGNTIYFGEGSWLTVV.

The rearrangement links TRBV28 to TRBJ1-2, with 8 bases matching TRBD1. CDR3 length: 14 residues. Germline lookup yields CDR1 MDHEN and CDR2 SYDVKM. J lost 3 bases, V lost 6 bases, and 6 bases had no gene match. CDR3 protein: CASSYPGQDYGYTF. CDR3 DNA: TGTGCCAGCAGCTATCCGGGACAGGACTATGGCTACACCTTC.

This chain joins TRBV25-1 and TRBJ2-2; D is unclear. The length of the CDR3 is 13 residues. Trimming pared 3 bases from V and 8 bases from J, leaving 10 bases between. The germline CDR1 and CDR2 sequences are MGHDK and SYGVNS. The CDR3 protein is CASSEGLYGELFF. The DNA for the CDR3 is TGTGCCAGCAGTGAGGGCCTCTATGGGGAGCTGTTTTTT. The variable domain in full, completed from reference TRBV25-1 and TRBJ2-2, reads EADIYQTPRYLVIGTGKKITLECSQTMGHDKMYWYQQDPGMELHLIHYSYGVNSTEKGDLSSESTVSRIRTEHFPLTLESARPSHTSQYLCASSEGLYGELFFGEGSRLTVL.

The J gene is TRBJ2-1, the V gene TRBV7-2; 10 nucleotides align to TRBD2. Trimming took 5 bases from V and 4 from J; bases not matched to a gene: 5. This CDR3 spans 15 amino acids. The germline V gene has CDR1 SGHTA and CDR2 FQGNSA. DNA of the CDR3: TGTGCCAGCAGCCCTAGCGGGAGCTCTTACAATGAGCAGTTCTTC. It translates to CASSPSGSSYNEQFF.

The genes are TRBV7-9 and TRBJ2-5, with a possible D match to TRBD1 (6 bases). CDR3 length: 14 residues. Germline lookup yields CDR1 SEHNR and CDR2 FQNEAQ (reference sequence). Trimming stripped 5 bases from V and 1 base from J, with 11 bases between. The CDR3 coding sequence is TGTGCCAGCAGCGAAAGGACAGTCCAAGAGACCCAGTACTTC. As protein: CASSERTVQETQYF. Full variable domain (missing parts from reference TRBV7-9 and TRBJ2-5): DTGVSQNPRHKITKRGQNVTFRCDPISEHNRLYWYRQTLGQGPEFLTYFQNEAQLEKSRLLSDRFSAERPKGSFSTLEIQRTEQGDSAMYLCASSERTVQETQYFGPGTRLLVL.

This clone was recorded only once. V is TRBV29-1 and J is TRBJ2-5, with 9 bases aligning to TRBD2. The length of the CDR3 is 13 residues. J was trimmed by 5 bases and V by 6 bases; bases with no gene match: 7. Germline CDR1 reads SQVTM; CDR2 reads ANQGSEA. The CDR3 nucleotides are TGCAGCGTGGTTGCGGGAGGGCCGGAGACCCAGTACTTC. Translated: CSVVAGGPETQYF.

The V call is TRBV18, the J call TRBJ2-3, with 8 nucleotides matching TRBD2. Germline assignment: CDR1 KGHSH and CDR2 LQKENI. This CDR3 is built from 13 residues. The V segment lost 3 bases and the J segment 10 bases; nucleotides outside the gene matches: 6. In DNA form, the CDR3 reads TGTGCCAGCTCACCCCCGACACTAGCGGCGCAGTATTTT. Its protein product is CASSPPTLAAQYF.

This clone has more than one count but fewer than ten. The CDR3 DNA reads TGTGCCACCACCGACAGGGGAGGTTCCGGGGAGCTGTTTTTT. It yields the protein CATTDRGGSGELFF. This chain joins TRBV21-1 and TRBJ2-2; TRBD1, as called in the table, went unchecked against the DNA. TRBV21-1 is reported as a pseudogene. The CDR3 spans 14 residues.

The rearrangement uses TRBV28 and TRBJ2-1; unclear D gene. The V gene's germline CDR1 is MDHEN and CDR2 SYDVKM. CDR3 size: 15 residues. V lost 5 bases and J 0 bases, leaving 11 bases between the germline ends. The CDR3 protein is CASSQHTNSYNEQFF. In DNA form, the CDR3 reads TGTGCCAGCAGTCAACACACAAACTCCTACAATGAGCAGTTCTTC.

The chain uses TRBV5-1 and TRBJ2-3, with D unclear. Deletions cut 2 bases from V and 0 bases from J, with 7 bases between. This CDR3 is built from 14 residues. Germline V gives CDR1 SGHRS, CDR2 YFSETQ. The CDR3 sequence is CASSLGDSTDTQYF. The CDR3, as DNA: TGCGCCAGCAGCTTAGGAGATAGCACAGATACGCAGTATTTT. Full variable domain (outside the CDR3, taken from reference TRBV5-1 and TRBJ2-3): KAGVTQTPRYLIKTRGQQVTLSCSPISGHRSVSWYQQTPGQGLQFLFEYFSETQRNKGNFPGRFSGRQFSNSRSEMNVSTLELGDSALYLCASSLGDSTDTQYFGPGTRLTVL.

This clone has a count of ten or more. This sequence joins TRBV27 and TRBJ2-3; 10 bases map to TRBD1. This CDR3 is 15 amino acids long. With V trimmed by 0 bases and J by 3 bases, 0 bases remained unmatched. Germline loops: CDR1 MNHEY, CDR2 SMNVEV (reference sequence). The CDR3 here is CASSLSGQGTDTQYF. The CDR3 nucleotides are TGTGCCAGCAGTTTATCGGGACAGGGGACAGATACGCAGTATTTT.

The CDR3 spells CASSPDSYEQYF. The CDR3 DNA reads TGCGCCAGCAGCCCAGACAGCTACGAGCAGTACTTC. The J gene is TRBJ2-7, the V gene TRBV4-1, with D possibly being TRBD1 (5 bases). Germline-derived CDR1 and CDR2 are MGHRA and YSYEKL. This CDR3 contains 12 residues. Trimming cost V 4 bases and J 3 bases, with 7 bases left between them.

To note about this clone: This sample includes further DNA sequences coding for the same CDR3. This sequence joins TRBV20-1 and TRBJ1-1, with no clear D. CDR1 DFQATT and CDR2 SNEGSKA come from the germline V gene (reference sequence). V lost 2 bases and J lost 7, with 5 bases in between. This CDR3 contains 10 residues. CDR3: CSARISEAFF. CDR3 sequence (DNA): TGCAGTGCTAGAATCAGTGAAGCTTTCTTT.

This rearrangement joins TRBV2 to TRBJ2-7; a weak D match, TRBD1 (5 bases). Trimming removed 4 bases from V and 2 bases from J, with 12 bases in between. This CDR3 contains 14 residues. Germline V gene sequence: CDR1 SNHLY, CDR2 FYNNEI. The CDR3 is CASSGQGRTYEQYF. The CDR3 coding sequence is TGTGCCAGCAGTGGGCAGGGCCGGACCTACGAGCAGTACTTC.

V usage is TRBV5-1 and J usage is TRBJ1-1, with D uncertain. Trimming left V 5 bases short and J 1 base short, with 12 bases between. Germline CDR1 SGHRS, CDR2 YFSETQ. The CDR3 is 14 amino acids. The chain's CDR3 is CASSFDGKNTEAFF. The DNA for the CDR3 is TGCGCCAGCAGTTTTGACGGGAAGAACACTGAAGCTTTCTTT.

V usage is TRBV5-1 and J usage is TRBJ2-2, with TRBD1 matching over 7 bases. Germline CDR1 is SGHRS and CDR2 is YFSETQ. Trimming cost V 2 bases and J 0 bases; bases outside gene matches: 4. This CDR3 comprises 16 residues. Here the CDR3 DNA reads TGCGCCAGCAGCTTAGGGGACAGACCGAACACCGGGGAGCTGTTTTTT. Protein product: CASSLGDRPNTGELFF.

The chain is built from TRBV9 and TRBJ2-3, with 11 bases fitting TRBD2. Germline CDR1 SGDLS, CDR2 YYNGEE. CDR3 size: 16 residues. V trimming: 2 bases; J trimming: 2 bases; junction bases outside the gene matches: 4. CDR3 coding DNA: TGTGCCAGCAGCGTTGGGACTAGCGGTTTCACAGATACGCAGTATTTT. Protein product: CASSVGTSGFTDTQYF.

The chain is built from TRBV2 and TRBJ1-6, with 7 bases that match TRBD1. V lost 0 bases, J lost 6 bases, and 8 bases stayed unmatched. Germline lookup yields CDR1 SNHLY and CDR2 FYNNEI. CDR3 length: 17 amino acids. The CDR3 here is CASSEAHPGQFNSPLHF. DNA of the CDR3: TGTGCCAGCAGTGAAGCGCATCCGGGACAGTTTAATTCACCCCTCCACTTT.